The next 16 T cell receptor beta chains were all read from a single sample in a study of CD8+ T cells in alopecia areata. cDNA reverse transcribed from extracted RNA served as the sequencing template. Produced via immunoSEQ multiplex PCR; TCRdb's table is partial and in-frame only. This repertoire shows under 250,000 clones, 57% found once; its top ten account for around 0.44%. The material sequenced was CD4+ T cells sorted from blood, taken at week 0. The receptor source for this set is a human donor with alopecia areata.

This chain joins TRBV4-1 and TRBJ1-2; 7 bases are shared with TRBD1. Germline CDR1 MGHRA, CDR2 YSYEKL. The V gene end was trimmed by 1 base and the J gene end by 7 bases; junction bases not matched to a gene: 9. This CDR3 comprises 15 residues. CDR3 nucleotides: TGCGCCAGCAGCCAAGTCCCCGACAGGGAGGTTGGCTACACCTTC. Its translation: CASSQVPDREVGYTF.

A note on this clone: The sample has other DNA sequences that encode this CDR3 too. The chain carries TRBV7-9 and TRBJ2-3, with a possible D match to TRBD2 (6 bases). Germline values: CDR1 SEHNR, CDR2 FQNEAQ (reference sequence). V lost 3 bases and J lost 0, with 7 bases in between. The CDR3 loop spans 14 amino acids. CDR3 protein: CASSFSGSTDTQYF. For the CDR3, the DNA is TGTGCCAGCAGCTTCAGCGGGAGCACAGATACGCAGTATTTT.

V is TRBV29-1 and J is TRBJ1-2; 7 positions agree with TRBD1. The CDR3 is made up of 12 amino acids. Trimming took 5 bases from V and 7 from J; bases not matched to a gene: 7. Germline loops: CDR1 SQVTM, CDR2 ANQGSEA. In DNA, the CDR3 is TGCAGCGTTCTTAGCAACAGGGGTGGCTACACCTTC. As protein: CSVLSNRGGYTF.

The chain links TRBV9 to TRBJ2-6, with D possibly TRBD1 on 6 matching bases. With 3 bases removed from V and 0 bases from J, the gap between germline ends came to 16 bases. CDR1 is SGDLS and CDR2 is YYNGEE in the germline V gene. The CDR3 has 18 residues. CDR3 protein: CASSASDRLRSGANVLTF. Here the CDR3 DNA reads TGTGCCAGCAGCGCTTCCGACAGGCTGCGCTCTGGGGCCAACGTCCTGACTTTC. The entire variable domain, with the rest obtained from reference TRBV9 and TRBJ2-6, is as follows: DSGVTQTPKHLITATGQRVTLRCSPRSGDLSVYWYQQSLDQGLQFLIQYYNGEERAKGNILERFSAQQFPDLHSELNLSSLELGDSALYFCASSASDRLRSGANVLTFGAGSRLTVL.

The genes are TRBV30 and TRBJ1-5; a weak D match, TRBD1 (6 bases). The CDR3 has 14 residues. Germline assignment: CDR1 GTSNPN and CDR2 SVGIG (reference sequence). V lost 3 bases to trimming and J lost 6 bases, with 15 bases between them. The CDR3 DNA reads TGTGCCTGGAGGGGCGCAGGGGCCGGTCAGCCCCAGCATTTT. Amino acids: CAWRGAGAGQPQHF. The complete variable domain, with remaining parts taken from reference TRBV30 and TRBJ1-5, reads SQTIHQWPATLVQPVGSPLSLECTVEGTSNPNLYWYRQAAGRGLQLLFYSVGIGQISSEVPQNLSASRPQDRQFILSSKKLLLSDSGFYLCAWRGAGAGQPQHFGDGTRLSIL.

In nucleotides, the CDR3 is TGTGCCAGCAGCGCCCAGATGGGACTTCCGCAAGAGACCCAGTACTTC. This gives the protein CASSAQMGLPQETQYF. The V and J genes are TRBV9 and TRBJ2-5; tentatively, D is TRBD2 (6 bases). V was clipped by 3 bases and J by 2 bases, with 17 bases between them. CDR1 is SGDLS and CDR2 is YYNGEE in the germline V gene. This CDR3 has 16 residues.

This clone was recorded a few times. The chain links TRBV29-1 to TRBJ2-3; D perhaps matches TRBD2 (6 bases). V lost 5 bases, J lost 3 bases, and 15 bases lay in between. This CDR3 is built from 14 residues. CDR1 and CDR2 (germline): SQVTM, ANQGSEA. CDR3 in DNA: TGCAGCGTTACCCCGGAGGGCGGGACAGATACGCAGTATTTT. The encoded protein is CSVTPEGGTDTQYF.

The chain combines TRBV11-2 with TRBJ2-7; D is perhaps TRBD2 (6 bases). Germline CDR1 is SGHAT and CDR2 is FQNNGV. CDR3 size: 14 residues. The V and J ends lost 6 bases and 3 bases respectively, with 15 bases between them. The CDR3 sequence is CASRNIKGGYEQYF. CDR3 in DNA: TGTGCCAGCAGGAACATAAAGGGAGGCTACGAGCAGTACTTC.

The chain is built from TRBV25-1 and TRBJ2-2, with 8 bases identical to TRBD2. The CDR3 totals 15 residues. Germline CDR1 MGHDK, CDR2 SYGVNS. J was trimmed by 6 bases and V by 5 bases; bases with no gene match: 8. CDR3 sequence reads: CASSFGSGIAGELFF. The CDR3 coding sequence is TGTGCCAGCAGTTTCGGTAGCGGGATAGCCGGGGAGCTGTTTTTT.

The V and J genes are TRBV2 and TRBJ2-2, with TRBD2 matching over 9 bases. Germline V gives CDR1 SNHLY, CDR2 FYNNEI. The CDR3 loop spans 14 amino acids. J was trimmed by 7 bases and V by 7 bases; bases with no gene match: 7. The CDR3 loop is CASNPLAGRGELFF. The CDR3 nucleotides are TGTGCCAGCAATCCGCTAGCGGGGCGCGGGGAGCTGTTTTTT.

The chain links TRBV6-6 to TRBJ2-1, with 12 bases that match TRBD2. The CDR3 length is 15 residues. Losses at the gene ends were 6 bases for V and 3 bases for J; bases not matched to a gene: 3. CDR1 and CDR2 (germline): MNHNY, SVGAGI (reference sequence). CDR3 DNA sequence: TGTGCCAGCAGGACGGGACTAGCGGGCTACAATGAGCAGTTCTTC. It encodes CASRTGLAGYNEQFF.

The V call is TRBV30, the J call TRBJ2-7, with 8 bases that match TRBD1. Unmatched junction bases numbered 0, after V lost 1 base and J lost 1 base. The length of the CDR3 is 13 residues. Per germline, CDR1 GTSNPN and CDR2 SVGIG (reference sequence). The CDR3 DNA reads TGTGCCTGGAGTGGGACAGGGTCCTACGAGCAGTACTTC. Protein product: CAWSGTGSYEQYF.

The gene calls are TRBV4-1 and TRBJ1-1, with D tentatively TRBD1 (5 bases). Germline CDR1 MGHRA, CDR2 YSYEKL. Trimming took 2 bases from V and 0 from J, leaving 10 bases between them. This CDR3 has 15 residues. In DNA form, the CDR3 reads TGCGCCAGCAGCCAACGGACATCTCTGAACACTGAAGCTTTCTTT. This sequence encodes CASSQRTSLNTEAFF.

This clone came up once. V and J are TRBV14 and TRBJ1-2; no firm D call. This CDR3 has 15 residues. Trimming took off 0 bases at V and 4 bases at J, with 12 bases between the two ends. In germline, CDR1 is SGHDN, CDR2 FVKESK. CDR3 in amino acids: CASSQELGSSYGYTF. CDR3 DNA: TGTGCCAGCAGCCAAGAACTAGGTTCCTCCTATGGCTACACCTTC.

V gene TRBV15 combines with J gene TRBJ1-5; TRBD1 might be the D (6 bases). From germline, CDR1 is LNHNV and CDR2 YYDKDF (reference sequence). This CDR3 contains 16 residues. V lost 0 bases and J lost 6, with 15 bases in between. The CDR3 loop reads CATSRDVGGSVQPQHF. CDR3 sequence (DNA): TGTGCCACCAGCAGAGATGTGGGGGGCTCGGTTCAGCCCCAGCATTTT.

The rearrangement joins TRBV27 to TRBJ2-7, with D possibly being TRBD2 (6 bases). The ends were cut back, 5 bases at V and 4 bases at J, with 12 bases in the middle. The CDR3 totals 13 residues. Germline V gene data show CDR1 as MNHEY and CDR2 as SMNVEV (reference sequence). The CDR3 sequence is CASSRAGRYEQYF. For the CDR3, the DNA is TGTGCCAGCAGTCGGGCAGGGAGGTACGAGCAGTACTTC.